Below, 5 T cell receptor beta chains from the same sample are listed, as sequenced in a study of human CD8 memory T cell subsets (dated by TCRdb to the early 2020s). Instrument used: NextSeq 550. A Human TCR Profiling Kit was used to prepare UMI-labeled 5' RACE TCRbeta libraries. TCRdb reanalyzed the reads, keeping one entry per CDR3 protein sequence and omitting DNA. This sample's table has entries for fewer than 8,500 distinct CDR3 sequences. The top ten clones comprise 23% of the sample. Material: CD8+ stem-like memory T cells (TSCM and TCM) sorted from PBMCs. This sample's cell subset or site label indicates: stem-like memory CD8 T cells (TSTEM), CCR7+ PD-1- TIGIT-. The origin of the receptors is a human donor in good health.

The gene calls are TRBV2 and TRBJ2-1. The germline CDR1 and CDR2 sequences are SNHLY and FYNNEI. The CDR3 covers 13 residues. CDR3 region: CASSGSNYNEQFF.

The chain recombines TRBV27 with TRBJ2-2; TCRdb returns TRBD2, unconfirmable since there is no DNA. Germline V gene lookup returns CDR1 MNHEY and CDR2 SMNVEV (reference sequence). CDR3 length: 15 residues. The CDR3 loop reads CASSLSGLGPRELFF.

This sequence joins TRBV6-6 and TRBJ2-7. The length of the CDR3 is 12 residues. Germline CDR1 reads MNHNY; CDR2 reads SVGAGI (reference sequence). CDR3 sequence reads: CASGQEPYEQYF.

This sequence joins TRBV4-1 and TRBJ2-7; lacking DNA, the TRBD1 call made by TCRdb goes unchecked. The CDR3 extends over 13 amino acids. Looked up from germline, CDR1 is MGHRA and CDR2 is YSYEKL. CDR3 in amino acids: CASSPPGRYEQYF.

The V call is TRBV14, the J call TRBJ2-1. This CDR3 is 16 amino acids long. Germline CDR1 and CDR2: SGHDN and FVKESK. The CDR3 loop is CASSQVPSPHPNEQFF.